This is a list of T cell receptor beta chains from one sample in a study of low-dose radiotherapy and immunotherapy resistance in tumors. TCRdb ran MiXCR on the reads and lists one entry per CDR3 protein. This sample has 95,000 to 100,000 distinct CDR3 sequences, with around 20% found just once. Sequenced material: PBMCs, taken after low-dose radiotherapy plus immunotherapy. All receptors derive from a male donor with prostate cancer. Both conserved end residues are part of each CDR3. The D gene is left open where the match is weak. Rows give clone size only sometimes, using once, few, many, or a class for an expanded clone.

CDR3 length: 16
V gene: TRBV5-6
J gene: TRBJ2-5
clone size: many
D gene: TRBD1
CDR3 protein: CASSTYHRGSRETQYF
CDR3 DNA: TGTGCCAGCAGCACCTACCACAGGGGAAGTAGAGAGACCCAGTACTTC

CDR3 length: 13
V gene: TRBV27
J gene: TRBJ2-7
clone size: NA
D gene: TRBD1
CDR3 protein: CASRGQGAYEQYF
CDR3 DNA: TGTGCCAGCAGGGGACAGGGGGCCTACGAGCAGTACTTC

CDR3 length: 13
V gene: TRBV6-5
J gene: TRBJ2-3
clone size: many
D gene: TRBD1
CDR3 protein: CASRGTGEDTQYF
CDR3 DNA: TGTGCCAGCAGGGGGACAGGGGAAGATACGCAGTATTTT

CDR3 length: 16
V gene: TRBV12-3/TRBV12-4
J gene: TRBJ1-3
clone size: many
D gene: NA
CDR3 protein: CASSLALGAGGNTIYF
CDR3 DNA: TGTGCCAGCAGTTTAGCGCTGGGGGCTGGTGGAAACACCATATATTTT

CDR3 length: 14
V gene: TRBV6-6
J gene: TRBJ2-7
clone size: medium-sized
D gene: NA
CDR3 protein: CASTPSGTAYEQYF
CDR3 DNA: TGTGCCAGCACTCCATCCGGGACGGCTTACGAGCAGTACTTC

CDR3 length: 18
V gene: TRBV12-3/TRBV12-4
J gene: TRBJ2-5
clone size: many
D gene: TRBD2
CDR3 protein: CASSPWTSGALEEETQYF
CDR3 DNA: TGTGCCAGCAGTCCCTGGACTAGCGGCGCCCTAGAAGAGGAGACCCAGTACTTC

CDR3 length: 15
V gene: TRBV7-2
J gene: TRBJ2-5
clone size: many
D gene: TRBD2
CDR3 protein: CASSLGGTSWETQYF
CDR3 DNA: TGTGCCAGCAGCTTAGGGGGGACTAGCTGGGAGACCCAGTACTTC

CDR3 length: 14
V gene: TRBV3-1
J gene: TRBJ2-7
clone size: many
D gene: NA
CDR3 protein: CASSQNILAYEQYF
CDR3 DNA: TGTGCCAGCAGCCAAAACATACTAGCCTACGAGCAGTACTTC

CDR3 length: 15
V gene: TRBV6-4
J gene: TRBJ2-7
clone size: many
D gene: NA
CDR3 protein: CASVEVTKKGYEQYF
CDR3 DNA: TGTGCCAGCGTCGAGGTCACCAAGAAAGGCTACGAGCAGTACTTC

CDR3 length: 15
V gene: TRBV19
J gene: TRBJ1-5
clone size: many
D gene: NA
CDR3 protein: CASKVASGGNQPQHF
CDR3 DNA: TGTGCCAGTAAGGTGGCCAGTGGGGGCAATCAGCCCCAGCATTTT

CDR3 length: 15
V gene: TRBV5-1
J gene: TRBJ2-7
clone size: NA
D gene: TRBD2
CDR3 protein: CASSLMTSGTSEQYF
CDR3 DNA: TGCGCCAGCAGCTTGATGACTAGCGGGACGTCCGAGCAGTACTTC

CDR3 length: 16
V gene: TRBV2
J gene: TRBJ2-2
clone size: many
D gene: TRBD1
CDR3 protein: CASSVEGQANTGELFF
CDR3 DNA: TGTGCCAGCAGTGTTGAGGGACAGGCCAACACCGGGGAGCTGTTTTTT

CDR3 length: 14
V gene: TRBV6-2/TRBV6-3
J gene: TRBJ1-2
clone size: many
D gene: NA
CDR3 protein: CASSYSPGVGGYTF
CDR3 DNA: TGTGCCAGCAGTTACTCTCCGGGGGTTGGTGGCTACACCTTC

CDR3 length: 14
V gene: TRBV27
J gene: TRBJ2-7
clone size: NA
D gene: NA
CDR3 protein: CASSRPGSSYEQYF
CDR3 DNA: TGTGCCAGCAGTCGTCCAGGGAGCTCCTACGAGCAGTACTTC

CDR3 length: 16
V gene: TRBV4-1
J gene: TRBJ2-5
clone size: many
D gene: NA
CDR3 protein: CASSQDKGSTQETQYF
CDR3 DNA: TGCGCCAGCAGCCAAGATAAGGGGTCCACCCAAGAGACCCAGTACTTC

CDR3 length: 14
V gene: TRBV5-6
J gene: TRBJ2-7
clone size: NA
D gene: TRBD1
CDR3 protein: CASSRTGGGYEQYF
CDR3 DNA: TGTGCCAGCAGCAGGACAGGGGGCGGATACGAGCAGTACTTC

CDR3 length: 15
V gene: TRBV7-3
J gene: TRBJ2-1
clone size: many
D gene: TRBD1
CDR3 protein: CASSLFPDRDNEQFF
CDR3 DNA: TGTGCCAGCAGCTTATTTCCCGACAGGGACAATGAGCAGTTCTTC

CDR3 length: 13
V gene: TRBV6-2/TRBV6-3
J gene: TRBJ2-2
clone size: many
D gene: NA
CDR3 protein: CASIWGPVGELFF
CDR3 DNA: TGTGCCAGCATCTGGGGGCCCGTCGGGGAGCTGTTTTTT

CDR3 length: 13
V gene: TRBV30
J gene: TRBJ2-3
clone size: many
D gene: TRBD1
CDR3 protein: CAGGQSSTDTQYF
CDR3 DNA: TGTGCCGGGGGACAGTCTAGCACAGATACGCAGTATTTT

CDR3 length: 14
V gene: TRBV29-1
J gene: TRBJ2-2
clone size: many
D gene: NA
CDR3 protein: CSVEEGGLAGELFF
CDR3 DNA: TGCAGCGTTGAAGAGGGGGGGCTTGCCGGGGAGCTGTTTTTT

CDR3 length: 12
V gene: TRBV29-1
J gene: TRBJ1-2
clone size: many
D gene: NA
CDR3 protein: CSVDRGYYGYTF
CDR3 DNA: TGCAGCGTTGACAGAGGGTACTATGGCTACACCTTC

CDR3 length: 18
V gene: TRBV19
J gene: TRBJ1-4
clone size: many
D gene: TRBD1
CDR3 protein: CASSIVGRGREPAEKLFF
CDR3 DNA: TGTGCCAGTAGTATAGTTGGCAGGGGGCGCGAACCGGCTGAAAAACTGTTTTTT

CDR3 length: 14
V gene: TRBV7-3
J gene: TRBJ2-2
clone size: many
D gene: TRBD2
CDR3 protein: CASSLGGGAGELFF
CDR3 DNA: TGTGCCAGCAGCTTGGGCGGGGGGGCCGGGGAGCTGTTTTTT

CDR3 length: 14
V gene: TRBV14
J gene: TRBJ2-3
clone size: many
D gene: NA
CDR3 protein: CASSQVVGTDTQYF
CDR3 DNA: TGTGCCAGCAGCCAAGTGGTGGGCACAGATACGCAGTATTTT

CDR3 length: 16
V gene: TRBV4-1
J gene: TRBJ1-2
clone size: many
D gene: NA
CDR3 protein: CASSQAIPPGSYGYTF
CDR3 DNA: TGCGCCAGCAGCCAAGCGATCCCGCCCGGCAGCTATGGCTACACCTTC

CDR3 length: 19
V gene: TRBV4-1
J gene: TRBJ2-2
clone size: many
D gene: NA
CDR3 protein: CASSQDPNRDTANTGELFF
CDR3 DNA: TGCGCCAGCAGCCAAGACCCAAACCGGGACACCGCGAACACCGGGGAGCTGTTTTTT

CDR3 length: 14
V gene: TRBV29-1
J gene: TRBJ2-7
clone size: many
D gene: NA
CDR3 protein: CSVELGRDWGEQYF
CDR3 DNA: TGCAGCGTTGAATTGGGCAGGGACTGGGGCGAGCAGTACTTC

CDR3 length: 13
V gene: TRBV4-2
J gene: TRBJ1-2
clone size: many
D gene: NA
CDR3 protein: CASSPGANYGYTF
CDR3 DNA: TGTGCCAGCAGCCCGGGAGCTAACTATGGCTACACCTTC

CDR3 length: 15
V gene: TRBV20-1
J gene: TRBJ1-5
clone size: many
D gene: NA
CDR3 protein: CSASWPSPSNQPQHF
CDR3 DNA: TGCAGTGCTAGTTGGCCATCTCCTAGCAATCAGCCCCAGCATTTT

CDR3 length: 16
V gene: TRBV18
J gene: TRBJ1-6
clone size: many
D gene: NA
CDR3 protein: CASSPIQGNRNSPLHF
CDR3 DNA: TGTGCCAGCTCACCCATTCAGGGGAACCGAAATTCACCCCTCCACTTT

CDR3 length: 15
V gene: TRBV12-3/TRBV12-4
J gene: TRBJ2-2
clone size: many
D gene: NA
CDR3 protein: CASSLAVGEAGELFF
CDR3 DNA: TGTGCCAGCAGTTTAGCGGTGGGGGAGGCCGGGGAGCTGTTTTTT

CDR3 length: 15
V gene: TRBV19
J gene: TRBJ1-1
clone size: many
D gene: NA
CDR3 protein: CASSFSREAGTEAFF
CDR3 DNA: TGTGCCAGTAGCTTCTCGAGGGAGGCCGGCACTGAAGCTTTCTTT

CDR3 length: 13
V gene: TRBV2
J gene: TRBJ1-1
clone size: many
D gene: NA
CDR3 protein: CASRLSPNTEAFF
CDR3 DNA: TGTGCCAGCAGACTTAGCCCGAACACTGAAGCTTTCTTT

CDR3 length: 12
V gene: TRBV5-1
J gene: TRBJ2-1
clone size: NA
D gene: NA
CDR3 protein: CASSLTGDEQIF
CDR3 DNA: TGCGCCAGCAGCTTGACAGGAGATGAGCAGATCTTC

CDR3 length: 15
V gene: TRBV20-1
J gene: TRBJ2-7
clone size: few
D gene: NA
CDR3 protein: CSASQPLGQDYEQYF
CDR3 DNA: TGCAGTGCTAGTCAACCCCTAGGTCAGGACTACGAGCAGTACTTC

CDR3 length: 13
V gene: TRBV6-8
J gene: TRBJ2-1
clone size: many
D gene: NA
CDR3 protein: CASSYLGFNEQFF
CDR3 DNA: TGTGCCAGCAGTTACCTCGGGTTCAATGAGCAGTTCTTC

CDR3 length: 17
V gene: TRBV25-1
J gene: TRBJ2-2
clone size: few
D gene: NA
CDR3 protein: CASSSSTGKNTGELFFF
CDR3 DNA: NA

CDR3 length: 16
V gene: TRBV2
J gene: TRBJ1-6
clone size: few
D gene: TRBD1
CDR3 protein: CASRTTGGGGGSPLHF
CDR3 DNA: TGTGCCAGCAGGACCACAGGAGGGGGCGGTGGCTCACCCCTCCACTTT

CDR3 length: 18
V gene: TRBV9
J gene: TRBJ2-1
clone size: NA
D gene: TRBD2
CDR3 protein: CASGPGLAALSSYNEQFF
CDR3 DNA: TGTGCCAGCGGACCGGGACTAGCGGCCCTGAGCTCCTACAATGAGCAGTTCTTC

CDR3 length: 15
V gene: TRBV5-5
J gene: TRBJ1-4
clone size: many
D gene: NA
CDR3 protein: CASSGETGLVKKLFF
CDR3 DNA: TGTGCCAGCAGCGGAGAGACAGGATTAGTGAAAAAACTGTTTTTT

CDR3 length: 16
V gene: TRBV28
J gene: TRBJ1-4
clone size: NA
D gene: TRBD1
CDR3 protein: CASSTPGQGEYEKLFF
CDR3 DNA: TGTGCCAGCAGTACCCCGGGACAGGGGGAGTATGAAAAACTGTTTTTT

CDR3 length: 16
V gene: TRBV20-1
J gene: TRBJ2-3
clone size: many
D gene: TRBD2
CDR3 protein: CSARPPSGGGLNTQYF
CDR3 DNA: TGCAGTGCTAGGCCTCCTAGCGGGGGGGGCCTTAATACGCAGTATTTT

CDR3 length: 18
V gene: TRBV7-3
J gene: TRBJ2-1
clone size: many
D gene: NA
CDR3 protein: CASSLIGSGNYPYNEQFF
CDR3 DNA: TGTGCCAGCAGCTTAATCGGTTCGGGGAACTACCCCTACAATGAGCAGTTCTTC

CDR3 length: 15
V gene: TRBV5-1
J gene: TRBJ2-1
clone size: many
D gene: TRBD2
CDR3 protein: CASSLGTSGNNEQFF
CDR3 DNA: TGCGCCAGCAGCTTGGGGACTAGCGGAAACAATGAGCAGTTCTTC

CDR3 length: 12
V gene: TRBV6-5
J gene: TRBJ2-1
clone size: NA
D gene: TRBD2
CDR3 protein: CASSREGIEQFF
CDR3 DNA: TGTGCCAGCAGCCGGGAGGGGATTGAGCAGTTCTTC

CDR3 length: 14
V gene: TRBV5-1
J gene: TRBJ2-5
clone size: NA
D gene: NA
CDR3 protein: CASSFGGVKTAQYF
CDR3 DNA: TGCGCCAGCAGCTTCGGAGGGGTCAAGACGGCCCAGTACTTC

CDR3 length: 16
V gene: TRBV28
J gene: TRBJ2-4
clone size: NA
D gene: NA
CDR3 protein: CASSLSGFTAKNIQYF
CDR3 DNA: TGTGCCAGCAGTTTATCGGGGTTTACAGCCAAAAACATTCAGTACTTC

CDR3 length: 15
V gene: TRBV14
J gene: TRBJ2-7
clone size: many
D gene: TRBD1
CDR3 protein: CASSQSYRGSYEQYF
CDR3 DNA: TGTGCCAGCAGCCAAAGCTACAGGGGATCCTACGAGCAGTACTTC

CDR3 length: 15
V gene: TRBV5-1
J gene: TRBJ1-6
clone size: many
D gene: NA
CDR3 protein: CASSLEQGTNSPLHF
CDR3 DNA: TGCGCCAGCAGCTTGGAGCAGGGGACCAATTCACCCCTCCACTTT

CDR3 length: 12
V gene: TRBV3-1
J gene: TRBJ2-7
clone size: many
D gene: NA
CDR3 protein: CASGAGLYEQYF
CDR3 DNA: TGTGCCAGCGGAGCGGGCCTCTACGAGCAGTACTTC

CDR3 length: 15
V gene: TRBV12-3/TRBV12-4
J gene: TRBJ1-3
clone size: few
D gene: NA
CDR3 protein: CASSPRVHSGNTIYF
CDR3 DNA: TGTGCCAGCAGTCCCAGGGTCCACTCTGGAAACACCATATATTTT

CDR3 length: 15
V gene: TRBV7-3
J gene: TRBJ1-1
clone size: many
D gene: NA
CDR3 protein: CASSLGAGVNTEAFF
CDR3 DNA: TGTGCCAGCAGCTTAGGTGCAGGGGTGAACACTGAAGCTTTCTTT

CDR3 length: 16
V gene: TRBV5-1
J gene: TRBJ1-1
clone size: many
D gene: NA
CDR3 protein: CASSLGTDGLNTEAFF
CDR3 DNA: TGCGCCAGCAGCTTGGGGACAGACGGGTTGAACACTGAAGCTTTCTTT

CDR3 length: 16
V gene: TRBV5-1
J gene: TRBJ2-3
clone size: many
D gene: NA
CDR3 protein: CASSPGAPLSTDTQYF
CDR3 DNA: TGCGCCAGCAGCCCTGGAGCCCCCCTCAGCACAGATACGCAGTATTTT

CDR3 length: 15
V gene: TRBV27
J gene: TRBJ1-3
clone size: many
D gene: TRBD1
CDR3 protein: CASSSFGTGENTIYF
CDR3 DNA: TGTGCCAGCAGTTCCTTTGGGACAGGAGAAAACACCATATATTTT

CDR3 length: 17
V gene: TRBV27
J gene: TRBJ2-3
clone size: many
D gene: NA
CDR3 protein: CASSLSAGTTPADTQYF
CDR3 DNA: TGTGCCAGCAGTTTATCCGCCGGGACAACCCCCGCAGATACGCAGTATTTT

CDR3 length: 13
V gene: TRBV27
J gene: TRBJ1-2
clone size: NA
D gene: TRBD1
CDR3 protein: CASTLDRVYGYTF
CDR3 DNA: TGTGCCAGCACCTTGGACAGGGTCTATGGCTACACCTTC

CDR3 length: 15
V gene: TRBV5-1
J gene: TRBJ2-3
clone size: many
D gene: NA
CDR3 protein: CASMPDGHITDTQYF
CDR3 DNA: TGCGCCAGCATGCCGGATGGACACATCACAGATACGCAGTATTTT

CDR3 length: 14
V gene: TRBV4-1
J gene: TRBJ1-2
clone size: many
D gene: NA
CDR3 protein: CASSSAGHPYGYTF
CDR3 DNA: TGCGCCAGCAGCTCCGCAGGGCACCCCTATGGCTACACCTTC